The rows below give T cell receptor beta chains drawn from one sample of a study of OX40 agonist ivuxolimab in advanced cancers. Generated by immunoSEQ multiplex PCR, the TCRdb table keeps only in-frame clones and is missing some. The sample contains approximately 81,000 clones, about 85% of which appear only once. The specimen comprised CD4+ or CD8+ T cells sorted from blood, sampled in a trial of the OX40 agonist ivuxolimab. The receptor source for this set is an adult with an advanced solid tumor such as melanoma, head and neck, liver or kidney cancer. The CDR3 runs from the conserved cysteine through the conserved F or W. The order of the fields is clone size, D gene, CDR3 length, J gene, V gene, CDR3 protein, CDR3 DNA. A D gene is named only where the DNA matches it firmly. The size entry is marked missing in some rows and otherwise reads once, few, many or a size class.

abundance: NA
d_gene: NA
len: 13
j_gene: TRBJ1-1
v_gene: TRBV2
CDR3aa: CASSDDGPDEAFF
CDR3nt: TGTGCCAGCAGTGACGACGGGCCCGACGAAGCTTTCTTT

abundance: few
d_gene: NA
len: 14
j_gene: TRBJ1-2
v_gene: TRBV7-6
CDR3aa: CASSRTEANYGYTF
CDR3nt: TGTGCCAGCAGCAGGACAGAGGCTAACTATGGCTACACCTTC

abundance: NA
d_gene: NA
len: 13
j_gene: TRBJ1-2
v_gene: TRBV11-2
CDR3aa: CASSPNYGNGYTF
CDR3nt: TGTGCCAGCAGCCCGAATTATGGGAATGGCTACACCTTC

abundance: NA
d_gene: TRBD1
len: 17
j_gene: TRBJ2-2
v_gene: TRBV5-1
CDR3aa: CASRLVPGQTYTGELFF
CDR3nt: TGCGCCAGCAGACTGGTTCCGGGACAGACCTACACCGGGGAGCTGTTTTTT

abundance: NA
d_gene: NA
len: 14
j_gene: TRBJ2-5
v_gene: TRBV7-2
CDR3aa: CASSLASSAETQYF
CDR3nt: TGTGCCAGCAGCTTAGCGTCGAGTGCGGAGACCCAGTACTTC

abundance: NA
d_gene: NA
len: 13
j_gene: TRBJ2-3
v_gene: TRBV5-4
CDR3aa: CASHFTGTDTQYF
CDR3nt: TGTGCCAGTCATTTCACAGGGACAGATACGCAGTATTTT

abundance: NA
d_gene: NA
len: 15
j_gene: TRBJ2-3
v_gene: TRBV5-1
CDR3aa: CASSSLTGGTDTQYF
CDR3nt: TGCGCCAGCAGCAGTTTGACGGGGGGCACAGATACGCAGTATTTT

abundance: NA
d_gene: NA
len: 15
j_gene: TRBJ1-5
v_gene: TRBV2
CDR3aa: CASSAFRDEGQPQHF
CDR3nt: TGTGCCAGCAGTGCGTTCCGGGACGAAGGTCAGCCCCAGCATTTT

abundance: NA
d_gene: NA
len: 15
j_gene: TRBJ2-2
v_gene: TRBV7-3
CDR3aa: CASSFQGSGTGELFF
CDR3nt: TGTGCCAGCAGCTTCCAGGGAAGTGGAACCGGGGAGCTGTTTTTT

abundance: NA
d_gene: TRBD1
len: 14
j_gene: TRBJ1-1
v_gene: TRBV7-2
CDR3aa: CASSPRQGRTEAFF
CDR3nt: TGTGCCAGCAGCCCAAGACAGGGACGGACTGAAGCTTTCTTT

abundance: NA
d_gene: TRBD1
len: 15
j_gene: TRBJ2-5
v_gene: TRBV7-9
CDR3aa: CASSLLGTGMETQYF
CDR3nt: TGTGCCAGCAGCTTATTGGGGACAGGGATGGAGACCCAGTACTTC

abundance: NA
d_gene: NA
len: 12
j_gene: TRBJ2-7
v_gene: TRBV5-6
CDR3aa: CASSWVGYEQYF
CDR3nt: TGTGCCAGCAGCTGGGTGGGCTACGAGCAGTACTTC

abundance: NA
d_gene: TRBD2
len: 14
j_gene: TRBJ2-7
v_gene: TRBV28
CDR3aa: CASTIGGRAFEQYF
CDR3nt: TGTGCCAGCACTATAGGCGGGAGGGCCTTCGAGCAGTACTTC

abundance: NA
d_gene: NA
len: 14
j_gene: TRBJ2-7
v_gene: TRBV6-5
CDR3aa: CASSYTQEFYEQYF
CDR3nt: TGTGCCAGCAGTTACACGCAGGAATTCTACGAGCAGTACTTC

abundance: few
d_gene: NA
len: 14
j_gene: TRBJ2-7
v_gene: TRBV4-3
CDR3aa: CASSQYFTGYEQYF
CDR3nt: TGCGCCAGCAGCCAATATTTTACAGGGTACGAGCAGTACTTC

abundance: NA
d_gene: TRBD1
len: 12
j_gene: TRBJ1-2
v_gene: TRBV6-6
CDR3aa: CASQTGNGGYTF
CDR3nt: TGTGCCAGCCAGACAGGGAACGGTGGCTACACCTTC

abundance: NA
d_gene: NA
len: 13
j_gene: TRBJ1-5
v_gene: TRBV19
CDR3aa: CASSIPGLRPQHF
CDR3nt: TGTGCCAGTAGTATCCCGGGGCTCCGGCCCCAGCATTTT